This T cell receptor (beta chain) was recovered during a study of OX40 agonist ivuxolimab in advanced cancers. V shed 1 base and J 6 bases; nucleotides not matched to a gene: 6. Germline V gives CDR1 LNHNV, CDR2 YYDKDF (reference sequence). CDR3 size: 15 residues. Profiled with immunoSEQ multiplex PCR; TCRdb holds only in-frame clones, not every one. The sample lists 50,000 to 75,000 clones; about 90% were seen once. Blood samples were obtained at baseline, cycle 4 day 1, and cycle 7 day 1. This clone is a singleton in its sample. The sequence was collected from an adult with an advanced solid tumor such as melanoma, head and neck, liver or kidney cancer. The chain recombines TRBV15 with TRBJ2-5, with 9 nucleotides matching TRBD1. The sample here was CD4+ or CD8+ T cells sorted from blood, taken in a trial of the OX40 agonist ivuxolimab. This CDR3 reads CATSRGTGETKTQYF. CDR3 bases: TGTGCCACCAGCAGAGGGACAGGGGAAACGAAGACCCAGTACTTC.